Presented here are 26 T cell receptor beta chains from one specimen sequenced in a study of OX40 agonist ivuxolimab in advanced cancers. The protocol used for the library was the immunoSEQ multiplex PCR assay. What TCRdb holds here is the immuneACCESS table cut down to in-frame rearrangements. Part of the clones is not present; checked against another copy, under half of the missing clones reflect an unresolved V gene, and the others are unexplained. This sample has about 81,000 clones in its table, and just over 90% of those were observed once. The leading ten clones occupy roughly 13% of the sample. The sample here was CD4+ or CD8+ T cells sorted from blood, taken in a trial of the OX40 agonist ivuxolimab. Receptors originate from an adult with an advanced solid tumor such as melanoma, head and neck, liver or kidney cancer.

The V gene is TRBV6-5, the J gene TRBJ1-1, with D possibly matching TRBD1 (5 bases). The germline V gene has CDR1 MNHEY and CDR2 SVGAGI. V was cut by 2 bases and J by 4 bases, with 11 bases left in between. The CDR3 is 14 amino acids. CDR3 loop: CASSYDSVSTEAFF. Written as DNA, the CDR3 is TGTGCCAGCAGTTACGACAGCGTGAGCACTGAAGCTTTCTTT.

DNA of the CDR3: TGCGCCAGCAGCCAAGATTGGACAGCTAATGAGCAGTTCTTC. As protein: CASSQDWTANEQFF. This chain links TRBV4-1 with TRBJ2-1; D perhaps matches TRBD1 (6 bases). Trimming took off 0 bases at V and 7 bases at J, with 10 bases between the two ends. This CDR3 region has 14 residues. Germline V gene data show CDR1 as MGHRA and CDR2 as YSYEKL.

This rearrangement joins TRBV5-1 to TRBJ1-3; D gene uncertain. The CDR3 covers 15 residues. CDR1 is SGHRS and CDR2 is YFSETQ in the germline V gene. V was clipped by 0 bases and J by 2 bases, with 9 bases between them. CDR3 nucleotide sequence: TGCGCCAGCAGCTTGGATAAGGCCCCTGGAAACACCATATATTTT. It encodes CASSLDKAPGNTIYF. The full variable domain, with the rest looked up from reference TRBV5-1 and TRBJ1-3, is KAGVTQTPRYLIKTRGQQVTLSCSPISGHRSVSWYQQTPGQGLQFLFEYFSETQRNKGNFPGRFSGRQFSNSRSEMNVSTLELGDSALYLCASSLDKAPGNTIYFGEGSWLTVV.

This clone has more than one count but fewer than ten. The V gene is TRBV9, the J gene TRBJ1-1; weak D call: TRBD1 (5 bases). Per the germline V gene, CDR1 is SGDLS and CDR2 is YYNGEE. The CDR3 extends over 16 amino acids. V dropped 4 bases and J dropped 1 base, with 17 bases sitting between them. The CDR3 DNA is TGTGCCAGCAGCCTCCACCCGGGACGAGGGAACACTGAAGCTTTCTTT. Protein: CASSLHPGRGNTEAFF.

This clone was detected once. The chain joins TRBV19 to TRBJ1-2, with 7 bases lining up with TRBD1. The CDR3 consists of 13 residues. After removal of 6 bases from V and 3 bases from J, the junction contained 4 bases not matched to a gene. Germline CDR1 reads LNHDA; CDR2 reads SQIVND (reference sequence). The CDR3 DNA reads as TGTGCCAGTAGGCCGGGGACAGACTATGGCTACACCTTC. It is translated as CASRPGTDYGYTF.

In its sample, this clone was seen once. The chain carries TRBV27 and TRBJ2-3, with TRBD2 identical over 8 bases. This CDR3 is 17 amino acids long. Looked up from germline, CDR1 is MNHEY and CDR2 is SMNVEV (reference sequence). The trim removed 3 bases at V and 2 bases at J, leaving 10 bases unmatched. This chain's CDR3 is CASSLTQIAGITDTQYF. The CDR3 DNA is TGTGCCAGCAGTTTGACACAGATAGCGGGAATCACAGATACGCAGTATTTT.

V and J are TRBV20-1 and TRBJ1-2, with 7 bases fitting TRBD1. Germline V gene sequence: CDR1 DFQATT, CDR2 SNEGSKA (reference sequence). The CDR3 extends over 11 amino acids. V trimming: 3 bases; J trimming: 8 bases; junction bases outside the gene matches: 3. CDR3 coding DNA: TGCAGTGCTAGGCAGGGGGGCGGCTACACCTTC. Amino acids: CSARQGGGYTF.

The rearrangement uses TRBV4-1 and TRBJ1-1; 7 nucleotides align to TRBD1. The CDR3 runs 15 residues. V shed 0 bases and J 1 base; nucleotides not matched to a gene: 2. Germline V gene data show CDR1 as MGHRA and CDR2 as YSYEKL. CDR3 region: CASSQEKGANTEAFF. As DNA, the CDR3 is TGCGCCAGCAGCCAAGAAAAGGGGGCGAACACTGAAGCTTTCTTT.

V usage is TRBV4-3 and J usage is TRBJ1-2, with D hard to call. Germline V CDR1 and CDR2: LGHNA, YSLEER. The CDR3 loop spans 20 amino acids. Trimming removed 1 base at V and 3 bases at J, with 27 bases between. The chain's CDR3 is CASSQGRVDGAGVYDYGYTF. The CDR3 bases are TGCGCCAGCAGCCAAGGAAGGGTGGACGGAGCTGGGGTCTACGACTATGGCTACACCTTC.

This clone has a handful of counts. The chain employs TRBV9 and TRBJ1-1; D is unclear. Trimming pared 0 bases from V and 3 bases from J, leaving 9 bases between. The CDR3 has 14 amino acids. Germline V gene sequence: CDR1 SGDLS, CDR2 YYNGEE. CDR3 DNA sequence: TGTGCCAGCAGCGTAGGTTTAGGGCACACTGAAGCTTTCTTT. This translates into CASSVGLGHTEAFF.

The chain combines TRBV7-2 with TRBJ2-7, with 10 bases that match TRBD1. The CDR3 has 14 residues. After removal of 2 bases from V and 3 bases from J, the junction contained 1 base not matched to a gene. The germline gives CDR1 SGHTA, CDR2 FQGNSA. The CDR3: CASSLWTGGYEQYF. Written as DNA, the CDR3 is TGTGCCAGCAGCTTATGGACAGGGGGCTACGAGCAGTACTTC.

As regards this clone: Other DNA variants within this sample encode the same CDR3. V gene TRBV5-1 combines with J gene TRBJ2-7; 7 bases agree with TRBD2. Losses at the gene ends were 0 bases for V and 7 bases for J; bases not matched to a gene: 4. The CDR3 has 13 residues. CDR1 is SGHRS, CDR2 YFSETQ, per germline. The CDR3 protein is CASSLAGGSEQYF. CDR3 in DNA: TGCGCCAGCAGCTTGGCCGGGGGGTCGGAGCAGTACTTC.

The chain couples TRBV6-6 to TRBJ2-3; 10 nucleotides line up with TRBD2. CDR3 length: 16 amino acids. From germline, CDR1 is MNHNY and CDR2 SVGAGI (reference sequence). Unmatched junction bases numbered 3, after V lost 1 base and J lost 2 bases. CDR3 loop: CASSYLLAGITDTQYF. The CDR3 nucleotides are TGTGCCAGCAGTTACTTACTAGCGGGGATCACAGATACGCAGTATTTT.

J is TRBJ2-1 and V is TRBV7-2; 10 bases align to TRBD2. The junction had 16 bases not matched to a gene; V was cut back by 6 bases and J by 2 bases. The CDR3 runs to 19 residues. Germline V lookup: CDR1 SGHTA, CDR2 FQGNSA. CDR3 protein: CASRGRVTSGVNPYNEQFF. CDR3 nucleotides: TGTGCCAGCAGGGGGAGGGTTACTAGCGGGGTGAACCCCTACAATGAGCAGTTCTTC. The variable domain in full, with the rest retrieved from reference TRBV7-2 and TRBJ2-1, is GAGVSQSPSNKVTEKGKDVELRCDPISGHTALYWYRQSLGQGLEFLIYFQGNSAPDKSGLPSDRFSAERTGGSVSTLTIQRTQQEDSAVYLCASRGRVTSGVNPYNEQFFGPGTRLTVL.

This clone was seen only once. The chain uses TRBV4-3 and TRBJ1-1; D is perhaps TRBD1 (6 bases). This CDR3 has 15 amino acids. The ends were cut back, 1 base at V and 6 bases at J, with 15 bases in the middle. The germline gives CDR1 LGHNA, CDR2 YSLEER. CDR3 bases: TGCGCCAGCAGCCAAGGGTGGAAGGGGGGAGCTGAAGCTTTCTTT. It encodes CASSQGWKGGAEAFF.

The chain uses TRBV28 and TRBJ2-7, with 9 bases fitting TRBD1. Trimming at V came to 4 bases and at J to 1 base, leaving 5 bases not matched to a gene. Looked up from germline, CDR1 is MDHEN and CDR2 is SYDVKM. This CDR3 has 15 residues. The CDR3 sequence: CASSSGQGRSYEQYF. The CDR3 DNA sequence: TGTGCCAGCAGTTCCGGACAGGGGAGGTCCTACGAGCAGTACTTC.

This chain links TRBV7-9 with TRBJ2-1; TRBD1 matches at 9 bases. The V and J ends lost 5 bases and 8 bases, in that order; junction bases with no gene match: 16. The germline V gene has CDR1 SEHNR and CDR2 FQNEAQ (reference sequence). This CDR3 has 17 residues. This chain's CDR3 is CASSQGRTGGPSDEQFF. The CDR3 DNA sequence: TGTGCCAGCAGCCAGGGACGCACAGGGGGCCCGTCCGATGAGCAGTTCTTC.

The chain employs TRBV6-5 and TRBJ1-2, with 7 bases that match TRBD1. From germline, CDR1 is MNHEY and CDR2 SVGAGI. This CDR3 is 15 amino acids long. V lost 0 bases to trimming and J lost 1 base; unmatched junction nucleotides: 2. This chain's CDR3 is CASSYSGDSNYGYTF. The CDR3 DNA follows: TGTGCCAGCAGTTACTCGGGGGACAGTAACTATGGCTACACCTTC.

This rearrangement joins TRBV4-3 to TRBJ2-5; 8 bases are a match to TRBD1. Per germline, CDR1 LGHNA and CDR2 YSLEER. V lost 0 bases and J lost 3; bases outside the gene matches: 9. The CDR3 covers 17 residues. The CDR3 protein is CASSQEGPGGVEETQYF. CDR3 sequence (DNA): TGCGCCAGCAGCCAAGAAGGGCCAGGGGGCGTTGAAGAGACCCAGTACTTC.

This clone came up a few times. DNA for the CDR3: TGTGCCAGCAGTTTAGAGGATGAAGCTTTCTTT. Protein: CASSLEDEAFF. The chain carries TRBV28 and TRBJ1-1, with D unclear. The CDR3 length is 11 residues. The V end was cut by 2 bases, the J end by 7 bases, with 5 bases between. Germline lookup yields CDR1 MDHEN and CDR2 SYDVKM.

The genes are TRBV5-5 and TRBJ2-5; the D gene could be TRBD1 or TRBD2 (6 bases each). V lost 6 bases to trimming and J lost 5 bases, with 23 bases between them. Looked up from germline, CDR1 is SGHKS and CDR2 is YYEKEE (reference sequence). This CDR3 has 16 residues. CDR3 in DNA: TGTGCCAGCATCCCTTTTAAGGGGGGACCCCAGGAGACCCAGTACTTC. As protein: CASIPFKGGPQETQYF. Using reference TRBV5-5 and TRBJ2-5 for the parts outside the CDR3, the full variable domain is DAGVTQSPTHLIKTRGQQVTLRCSPISGHKSVSWYQQVLGQGPQFIFQYYEKEERGRGNFPDRFSARQFPNYSSELNVNALLLGDSALYLCASIPFKGGPQETQYFGPGTRLLVL.

This chain links TRBV9 with TRBJ1-4; no clear D. Trimming cost V 1 base and J 0 bases, with 13 bases left between them. This CDR3 contains 17 residues. CDR1 SGDLS and CDR2 YYNGEE come from the germline V gene. The CDR3 sequence: CASSVSVKEATNEKLFF. Here the CDR3 DNA reads TGTGCCAGCAGCGTATCGGTGAAAGAGGCAACTAATGAAAAACTGTTTTTT.

The chain is built from TRBV10-3 and TRBJ2-2; weak D call: TRBD1 (5 bases). The germline CDR1 and CDR2 sequences are ENHRY and SYGVKD. Trimming removed 3 bases from V and 4 bases from J, with 15 bases in between. The length of the CDR3 is 16 residues. Here the CDR3 reads CAISEMDTPITGELFF. The CDR3 DNA reads TGTGCCATCAGTGAAATGGACACCCCGATCACCGGGGAGCTGTTTTTT.

Only one count was recorded for this clone. V and J are TRBV4-1 and TRBJ1-4; 7 positions match TRBD1. This CDR3 contains 13 residues. Germline V gives CDR1 MGHRA, CDR2 YSYEKL. V lost 8 bases and J lost 5; bases outside the gene matches: 5. The CDR3 reads CASLGQLNEKLFF. The DNA of the CDR3 is TGCGCCAGCCTGGGACAGCTAAATGAAAAACTGTTTTTT.

The chain joins TRBV30 to TRBJ2-3, with D perhaps assigned TRBD1 or TRBD2 (5 bases each). Trimming took 6 bases from V and 4 from J, leaving 14 bases between them. The CDR3 is made up of 13 amino acids. CDR1 and CDR2 (germline): GTSNPN, SVGIG (reference sequence). The CDR3 DNA reads as TGTGCCTGCTGGGACCCAGCCCCAGATACGCAGTATTTT. Amino acids: CACWDPAPDTQYF.

The rearrangement joins TRBV6-5 to TRBJ2-1, with 9 nucleotides matching TRBD1. Germline lookup yields CDR1 MNHEY and CDR2 SVGAGI. V lost 2 bases and J lost 4; bases outside the gene matches: 0. The CDR3 contains 14 residues. The CDR3 here is CASSYGTGYNEQFF. As DNA, the CDR3 is TGTGCCAGCAGTTACGGGACAGGGTACAATGAGCAGTTCTTC.